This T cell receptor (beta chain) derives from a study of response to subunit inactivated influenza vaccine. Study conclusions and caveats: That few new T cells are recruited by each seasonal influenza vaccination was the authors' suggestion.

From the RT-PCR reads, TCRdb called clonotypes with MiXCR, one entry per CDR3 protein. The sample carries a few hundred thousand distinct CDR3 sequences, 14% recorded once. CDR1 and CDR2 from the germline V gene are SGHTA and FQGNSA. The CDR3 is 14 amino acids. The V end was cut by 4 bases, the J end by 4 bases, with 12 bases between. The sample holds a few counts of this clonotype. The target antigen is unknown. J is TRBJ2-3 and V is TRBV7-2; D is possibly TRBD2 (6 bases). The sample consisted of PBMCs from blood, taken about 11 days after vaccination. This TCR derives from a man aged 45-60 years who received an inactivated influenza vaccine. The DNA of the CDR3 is TGTGCCAGCAGCTACTCCGCGGGGTCAGATACGCAGTATTTT. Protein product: CASSYSAGSDTQYF. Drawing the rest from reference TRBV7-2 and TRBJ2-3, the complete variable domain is GAGVSQSPSNKVTEKGKDVELRCDPISGHTALYWYRQSLGQGLEFLIYFQGNSAPDKSGLPSDRFSAERTGGSVSTLTIQRTQQEDSAVYLCASSYSAGSDTQYFGPGTRLTVL.